This T cell receptor beta chain was observed in a study of T cells in Graves' hyperthyroidism and ophthalmopathy. At the level of the study: Peripheral blood was secured at the point of initial diagnosis, before any treatment.

As to this clonotype: What it binds is not known.

The study's findings and limits: Most thyroid clonotypes expanded above 0.001 were also detected in blood.

Germline-derived CDR1 and CDR2 are SGHVS and FQNEAQ. This CDR3 spans 15 amino acids. V lost 1 base and J 1 base, leaving 8 bases between the germline ends. RNA transcripts gave rise to amplified TCR beta CDR3 regions. The TCR CDR3 first-round RT-PCR relied on the HTBI primer set. TCRdb processed the multiplex PCR reads anew with MiXCR; each CDR3 protein has one entry. The sample yields nearly 750,000 distinct CDR3 sequences, 35% seen once. The patients, who ranged from 18 to 65 in age, presented with newly diagnosed hyperthyroidism lasting under 2 months. Diagnoses rested on clinical symptoms, serum thyroxine and TRAb, thyroid ultrasound and orbital computed tomography.

The sequencing sample was made of blood. This clonotype originated in a woman between 40 and 55 years old with Graves' hyperthyroidism. The rearrangement joins TRBV7-8 to TRBJ2-1; D not certain. The CDR3 DNA follows: TGTGCCAGCAGCTTAGGGTCGCGGTCCTACAATGAGCAGTTCTTC. Protein product: CASSLGSRSYNEQFF.